A selection of T cell receptor beta chains follows, all from one sample in a study of T cell changes during pregnancy in multiple sclerosis. Measured with immunoSEQ multiplex PCR; TCRdb has only the in-frame clones, and not every one. The sample comprises about 40,000 clones, 90% to 95% of which are singletons, and 1% to 1.5% rests with the top ten. The source material was peripheral blood, sampled before pregnancy. The receptors shown here come from a female donor with multiple sclerosis, enrolled in a pregnancy study. Both conserved end residues are trimmed from each CDR3. Clone size is stated in some rows and not others, as once, few, many or a class when expanded.

abundance	v_gene	CDR3aa
NA	TRBV7-3	ASSPVGATDTQY
NA	TRBV6-5	ASTSGYQETQY
NA	TRBV5-5	ASNLFSGSTDTQY
NA	TRBV28	ASSPTLGVVSYNEQF
NA	TRBV5-1	ASSRDSSSGNTIY
NA	TRBV29-1	SVYPRDNGYT
NA	TRBV27	ASSLTRAGYTDTQY
few	TRBV28	ASSLQGAETQY
NA	TRBV11-2	ASSSRTGALRDTEAF
NA	TRBV6-6	ASVRLMNTEAF
NA	TRBV29-1	SVDISGGSVGY
NA	TRBV28	ASSLVGDFYNEQF
NA	TRBV5-1	ASRDDSDYGYT
NA	TRBV5-5	ASIFLGTTRTDTQY
NA	TRBV4-2	ASSLGPGGRVGNEQF
NA	TRBV7-2	ASSTGQGGAF
NA	TRBV5-4	ASSLADISDTQY
once	TRBV2	ASRTGDITSYGYT
NA	TRBV14	ASSQDPGYTEAF
NA	TRBV7-2	ASSLEGTSGARGEQY
NA	TRBV6-5	ASSPPGTLQETQY
few	TRBV28	ASSTTPNTEAF
NA	TRBV27	ASRMAATDTQY
NA	TRBV5-1	ASSLTGGGVGNEQF
NA	TRBV7-9	ASSTLDGANYGYT
NA	TRBV7-2	ASSLGGSLVGEQY
NA	TRBV2	ASTRLSGSTDTQY
NA	TRBV10-2	ASSHLEASSYNEQF
NA	TRBV30	AWGTSVPGEQY
NA	TRBV7-2	ASSQQGNIQY
NA	TRBV18	ASSTGLAAYEQF
once	TRBV30	AWSVPLPGTDTQY
NA	TRBV4-2	ASSQSPQRSSYNEQF
NA	TRBV5-5	ASSRGQASQETQY
few	TRBV7-3	ASSLTTGGASEAF
NA	TRBV30	ASPRRAYNEQF
NA	TRBV28	ASILGGDSNQPQH
NA	TRBV6-1	ASGIRGGQLGELF
NA	TRBV27	ASSLRQGRDEQY
NA	TRBV4-1	ASSQVYSRSYNEQF
NA	TRBV7-2	ASSFGLAQYNEQF
NA	TRBV5-1	ASSLGTGGDMNTEAF
NA	TRBV2	ASSTGQGVYLSTEAF
NA	TRBV7-9	ASSLELWTGTGNTEAF
NA	TRBV11-3	ASSPDTGETQY
NA	TRBV11-2	ASSFGGDGIQY
NA	TRBV6-1	ASTRQTGELF
NA	TRBV18	ASSPARVGTYEQY
NA	TRBV18	ASSPGLAVNGETQY
NA	TRBV18	ASSPQGLSYNEQF
NA	TRBV2	ASRAGIDTQY
NA	TRBV27	ASGRTSLSYNEQF
NA	TRBV6-6	ASKPGQGAYNQPQH
NA	TRBV6-1	ASPGNQPQH
NA	TRBV28	ASSSGQGPYEQY
NA	TRBV28	ASSFPPAGGGPDTQY
NA	TRBV18	ASSGDREYNEQF
NA	TRBV29-1	SVGRGYEQY